This T cell receptor beta chain was obtained from a study of T cell responses to AZD1222 COVID-19 vaccine. The CDR3 is made up of 17 amino acids. The ends were cut back, 0 bases at V and 5 bases at J, with 17 bases in the middle. The germline V gene has CDR1 MNHNS and CDR2 SASEGT. The repertoire was sequenced with immunoSEQ multiplex PCR; TCRdb's copy has only in-frame clones and lacks some. The repertoire holds about 180,000 clones, about 89% seen once, with around 2% in the top ten. This clone has only one observation. The J gene is TRBJ1-5, the V gene TRBV6-1; tentatively, D is TRBD1 (5 bases). The material sequenced was peripheral blood, taken on day 0 of AZD1222 vaccination. The TCR originated in an adult in good health. CDR3 nucleotides: TGTGCCAGCAGTGAAGCGCGTACAGGTTGGATTGATCAGCCCCAGCATTTT. This encodes CASSEARTGWIDQPQHF.